This TCR beta chain was sequenced during a study of lymphopenia after photon versus proton radiotherapy. V lost 5 bases to trimming and J lost 3 bases; unmatched junction nucleotides: 3. The CDR3 sequence is 16 residues long. Germline V gene sequence: CDR1 LNHNV, CDR2 YYDKDF (reference sequence). This table comes from immunoSEQ multiplex PCR, and its TCRdb copy is limited to in-frame clones, with some not included. The table has 15,000 to 20,000 clones, around 86% seen once. Worth noting for this clone: Its antigen remains unknown.

Study-level points and caveats: Oligoclonal CD8+ Temra expansion after nadir drove photon patients' diversity drop.

The source of this sequence is a man between 65 and 85 years old with pancreatic cancer. The gene calls are TRBV15 and TRBJ2-1; TRBD2 matches 14 bases. The starting material was peripheral blood, obtained from a patient treated with proton-based radiotherapy. CDR3 loop: CATSGGLAGDYNEQFF. CDR3 DNA: TGTGCCACCAGCGGGGGACTAGCGGGGGACTACAATGAGCAGTTCTTC.